This is a list of T cell receptor beta chains from one sample in a study of technical replicates of blood from several donors. Assay: immunoSEQ multiplex PCR; the TCRdb copy retains only in-frame clones and omits some. Among roughly 80,000 clones listed, around 94% were seen once. The sequenced sample was T cells isolated from PBMCs. The receptor source for this set is a human donor in good health. The CDR3 runs from the conserved cysteine through the conserved F or W. The D gene is left open where the match is weak. Some rows have no size entry. The others give once, few or many, or a class for an expanded clone.

size,J,V,D,DNA,CDR3
.,TRBJ2-1,TRBV30,TRBD2,TGTGCCTGGAGTGTACGAGCGGGATTTTCGGATGAGCAGTTCTTC,CAWSVRAGFSDEQFF
.,TRBJ2-3,TRBV7-9,TRBD2,TGTGCCAGCAGCCAACTAGCGGGAGCGGTGGGAGATACGCAGTATTTT,CASSQLAGAVGDTQYF
.,TRBJ2-7,TRBV11-2,TRBD2,TGTGCCAGCAGCACGGTTAGCGGGAGAATCTACGAGCAGTACTTC,CASSTVSGRIYEQYF
.,TRBJ2-7,TRBV29-1,TRBD2,TGCAGCGTTGCCGGGAGGGCGGGGAACGAGCAGTACTTC,CSVAGRAGNEQYF
few,TRBJ2-2,TRBV5-1,.,TGCGCCAGCACACTCGGCGGGGAGCTGTTTTTT,CASTLGGELFF
.,TRBJ2-5,TRBV14,TRBD1,TGTGCCAGCAGCGCTCCCCGGACAGGGGTTCTAGAGACCCAGTACTTC,CASSAPRTGVLETQYF
.,TRBJ1-2,TRBV30,.,TGTGCCTGGAGTGACCAGAGGGGGTCCCCTTATGGCTACACCTTC,CAWSDQRGSPYGYTF
once,TRBJ2-2,TRBV7-8,.,TGTGCCAGCAGCTTAGCGGGAGGATACACCGGGGAGCTGTTTTTT,CASSLAGGYTGELFF
.,TRBJ2-1,TRBV4-2,TRBD2,TGTGCCAGCAGCCCGCTAGCGGGAGGGCGGGGTTACAATGAGCAGTTCTTC,CASSPLAGGRGYNEQFF
.,TRBJ2-5,TRBV9,TRBD1,TGTGCCAGCAGCGTGGCTGACAGGGTCCAAGAGACCCAGTACTTC,CASSVADRVQETQYF
.,TRBJ1-3,TRBV10-3,.,TGTGCCATCAGGGAGCCTATCTCCCTTAGCTCTGGAAACACCATATATTTT,CAIREPISLSSGNTIYF
.,TRBJ1-2,TRBV2,TRBD1,TGTGCCAGCATCTCGGACAGGGAGGTCAACTATGGCTACACCTTC,CASISDREVNYGYTF
.,TRBJ1-2,TRBV4-2,.,TGTGCCAGCAGCCAACTCACAGGTTATGGCTACACCTTC,CASSQLTGYGYTF
.,TRBJ1-3,TRBV5-4,.,TGTGCCAGCAGCGAGGAACCATCTGGAAACACCATATATTTT,CASSEEPSGNTIYF
.,TRBJ1-4,TRBV19,TRBD1,TGTGCCACCCGGACAGGAGTAAATGAAAAACTGTTTTTT,CATRTGVNEKLFF
.,TRBJ2-7,TRBV18,.,TGTGCCAGCTCACCCAGGGTAGAGAATCACGAGCAGTACTTC,CASSPRVENHEQYF
.,TRBJ2-5,TRBV2,TRBD1,TGTGCCAGCATTAGACAGGGTGAAGAGACCCAGTACTTC,CASIRQGEETQYF
.,TRBJ2-7,TRBV4-3,TRBD2,TGCGCCAGCAGCCAAGAGGGAAGGCGGGAGGGCCCTCGGGAGCAGTACTTC,CASSQEGRREGPREQYF